Listed here is a single TCR beta chain. These data are taken from a study of blood T cell repertoires in COVID-19. Study-wide background: Samples came from the United States, Italy and Spain, spanning acute and convalescent COVID-19. Sample material is recorded as cDNA or gDNA derived from T cells, B-cell-depleted T cells, or PBMCs.

V shed 4 bases, J shed 7 bases, and the junction held 8 bases outside the gene matches. The CDR3 totals 15 residues. CDR1 is KGHSH, CDR2 LQKENI, per germline. Per the original methods: Amplification of reference gene primers was used by the study to estimate nucleated cell counts. Profiling relied on immunoSEQ multiplex PCR, and the TCRdb table lists in-frame clones only, not all of them. V, J and clone size derive from that table, while D and trimming were established from the DNA sequence. The table records around 140,000 clones, about 87% of them present only once. Sequencing was performed on peripheral blood. This TCR was sampled from a woman in her 50s with active or convalescent COVID-19. The chain joins TRBV18 to TRBJ2-1, with TRBD2 matching over 9 bases. The CDR3 region has the DNA TGTGCCAGCTCACGGATTAGCGGGAGTAGAAATGAGCAGTTCTTC. Translated: CASSRISGSRNEQFF. The full variable domain, in which reference TRBV18 and TRBJ2-1 provide the parts outside the CDR3, is NAGVMQNPRHLVRRRGQEARLRCSPMKGHSHVYWYRQLPEEGLKFMVYLQKENIIDESGMPKERFSAEFPKEGPSILRIQQVVRGDSAAYFCASSRISGSRNEQFFGPGTRLTVL.